The 21 T cell receptor beta chains presented below share a single source sample, sequenced in a study of blood T cell repertoires in COVID-19. The table came from immunoSEQ multiplex PCR; TCRdb's copy has only in-frame clones and leaves some out. The sample holds approximately 160,000 clones; almost 85% are singletons and the top ten take approximately 7.7%. Sequencing used peripheral blood. Receptors were obtained from a man aged 40-49 years who had recovered from COVID-19.

This clone turned up a few times. The V and J genes are TRBV4-2 and TRBJ1-5; 9 bases align to TRBD1. V gave up 0 bases and J gave up 9 bases; unmatched junction bases: 6. CDR1 and CDR2 from the germline V gene are LGHNA and YNFKEQ. CDR3 length equals 15 residues. CDR3 DNA sequence: TGTGCCAGCAGCCAAGATTTGGGACAGGGTACGCCCCAGCATTTT. It yields the protein CASSQDLGQGTPQHF.

This clone appeared a single time. The chain uses TRBV4-1 and TRBJ2-1; D gene uncertain. Germline V CDR1 and CDR2: MGHRA, YSYEKL. This CDR3 contains 16 residues. V was pared by 0 bases and J by 10 bases, with 19 bases between. As DNA, the CDR3 is TGCGCCAGCAGCCAAGACGAGGAGACCCTATCCTGGGAGCAGTTCTTC. Protein sequence: CASSQDEETLSWEQFF.

This chain connects TRBV11-1 to TRBJ2-1; possible D gene TRBD2, 6 bases. The CDR3 runs to 15 residues. V lost 5 bases to trimming and J lost 7 bases, with 18 bases between them. The germline gives CDR1 SGHAT, CDR2 FQDESV (reference sequence). The CDR3, as DNA: TGTGCCAGCAGCACTGGGACTTCTATCGGTAATGAGCAGTTCTTC. Amino acid sequence: CASSTGTSIGNEQFF.

V gene TRBV5-4 combines with J gene TRBJ2-3, with 10 bases lining up with TRBD1. The germline CDR1 and CDR2 sequences are SGHNT and YYREEE (reference sequence). The CDR3 totals 15 residues. Trimming at V came to 6 bases and at J to 2 bases, leaving 6 bases not matched to a gene. The CDR3 protein is CASTSGTGDTDTQYF. CDR3 DNA: TGTGCCAGCACCTCCGGGACAGGGGACACAGATACGCAGTATTTT.

The chain employs TRBV19 and TRBJ2-2, with D maybe TRBD1 (6 bases). Germline V gene sequence: CDR1 LNHDA, CDR2 SQIVND (reference sequence). V was shortened by 7 bases and J by 1 base, with 10 bases between the two germline ends. The CDR3 consists of 14 residues. CDR3: CASTLTGNTGELFF. The CDR3 DNA follows: TGTGCCAGTACCTTGACAGGGAACACCGGGGAGCTGTTTTTT. Filled out from reference TRBV19 and TRBJ2-2, the complete variable domain reads DGGITQSPKYLFRKEGQNVTLSCEQNLNHDAMYWYRQDPGQGLRLIYYSQIVNDFQKGDIAEGYSVSREKKESFPLTVTSAQKNPTAFYLCASTLTGNTGELFFGEGSRLTVL.

V is TRBV12-3 or TRBV12-4 and J is TRBJ1-5; no firm D call. Trimming took 1 base from V and 5 from J, leaving 6 bases between them. The CDR3 length is 13 residues. CDR3 region: CASSLGADQPQHF. DNA for the CDR3: TGTGCCAGCAGTTTAGGAGCGGATCAGCCCCAGCATTTT.

This chain connects TRBV29-1 to TRBJ1-3; D is undetermined. The CDR3 length is 12 residues. V lost 4 bases and J lost 0, with 4 bases in between. Germline CDR1 SQVTM, CDR2 ANQGSEA. The CDR3 DNA reads TGCAGCGTTGGGAGCTCTGGAAACACCATATATTTT. This codes for CSVGSSGNTIYF.

This rearrangement joins TRBV9 to TRBJ2-2; weak D call: TRBD1 (5 bases). In germline, CDR1 is SGDLS, CDR2 YYNGEE. This CDR3 region has 16 residues. With 0 bases removed from V and 1 base from J, the gap between germline ends came to 10 bases. The CDR3 nucleotides are TGTGCCAGCAGCGTAGCACAGGCCGGGAACACCGGGGAGCTGTTTTTT. Translating gives CASSVAQAGNTGELFF.

The chain links TRBV24-1 to TRBJ2-7; D perhaps matches TRBD1 (6 bases). This CDR3 has 12 amino acids. V lost 4 bases and J lost 4, with 7 bases in between. From germline, CDR1 is KGHDR and CDR2 SFDVKD. The CDR3 region is CATSDQGYEQYF. Here the CDR3 DNA reads TGTGCCACCAGTGACCAGGGGTACGAGCAGTACTTC.

V is TRBV6-4 and J is TRBJ2-1; TRBD2 matches at 8 bases. V lost 11 bases and J lost 2; bases outside the gene matches: 5. CDR1 is MRHNA, CDR2 SNTAGT, per germline. The CDR3 spans 13 residues. The CDR3 region has the DNA TGTGCCGCGGGGGGCCCCACCTACAATGAGCAGTTCTTC. This sequence encodes CAAGGPTYNEQFF.

V usage is TRBV5-4 and J usage is TRBJ2-3, with 9 bases aligning to TRBD1. The CDR3 loop spans 16 amino acids. The V gene's germline CDR1 is SGHNT and CDR2 YYREEE (reference sequence). With V trimmed by 2 bases and J by 2 bases, 6 bases remained unmatched. The CDR3 protein is CASSFGWTGVTDTQYF. The CDR3 nucleotides read TGTGCCAGCAGCTTTGGGTGGACAGGGGTCACAGATACGCAGTATTTT.

The chain recombines TRBV6-1 with TRBJ2-1; D ambiguous. Germline V CDR1 and CDR2: MNHNS, SASEGT. This CDR3 region has 15 residues. V lost 0 bases and J 6 bases, leaving 12 bases between the germline ends. The CDR3 DNA reads TGTGCCAGCAGTGAAGCGGCCCTGGGCTTCAATGAGCAGTTCTTC. Residues: CASSEAALGFNEQFF.

This clone was observed once. The genes are TRBV15 and TRBJ2-5; TRBD2 matches at 15 bases. Germline assignment: CDR1 LNHNV and CDR2 YYDKDF (reference sequence). CDR3 size: 17 residues. The V gene end was trimmed by 5 bases and the J gene end by 4 bases; junction bases not matched to a gene: 8. The CDR3 DNA follows: TGTGCCACCAGCCGGACTAGCGGGGGGGCCGTGGGAGAGACCCAGTACTTC. This translates into CATSRTSGGAVGETQYF.

The chain links TRBV13 to TRBJ1-2, with 8 bases matching TRBD1. The length of the CDR3 is 17 residues. V gave up 5 bases and J gave up 5 bases; unmatched junction bases: 16. Germline V CDR1 and CDR2: PRHDT, FYEKMQ (reference sequence). The CDR3 sequence: CASSPPGTGKASYGYTF. CDR3 DNA sequence: TGTGCCAGCAGCCCCCCCGGGACAGGCAAGGCCTCTTATGGCTACACCTTC.

V and J are TRBV5-8 and TRBJ1-1; D is undetermined. Per germline, CDR1 SGHTS and CDR2 YDEGEE. The CDR3 loop spans 11 amino acids. Trimming cost V 2 bases and J 11 bases, with 10 bases left between them. The CDR3, as DNA: TGTGCCAGCAGCTTCGCGGCCGTGGCTTTCTTT. It specifies CASSFAAVAFF.

The chain employs TRBV6-1 and TRBJ2-1; D gene uncertain. This CDR3 has 13 amino acids. The ends were cut back, 3 bases at V and 4 bases at J, with 7 bases in the middle. Germline assignment: CDR1 MNHNS and CDR2 SASEGT. The CDR3 nucleotides are TGTGCCAGCAGTGATAGCCCTTACAATGAGCAGTTCTTC. Residues: CASSDSPYNEQFF.

J is TRBJ1-4 and V is TRBV5-6; D is unclear. This CDR3 spans 15 amino acids. Germline V gene sequence: CDR1 SGHDT, CDR2 YYEEEE. The V end lost 4 bases, the J end lost 0 bases, and 10 bases lay between the germline ends. The CDR3 bases are TGTGCCAGCAGCATCCGAGGAGCAACTAATGAAAAACTGTTTTTT. The encoded protein is CASSIRGATNEKLFF.

This clone was seen just once. J is TRBJ2-1 and V is TRBV9; tentatively, D is TRBD2 (5 bases). The CDR3 has 16 amino acids. Trimming left V 0 bases short and J 4 bases short, with 14 bases between. Germline CDR1 and CDR2: SGDLS and YYNGEE. In DNA, the CDR3 is TGTGCCAGCAGCGTAGGGATGGGAGTAGAATACAATGAGCAGTTCTTC. Encoded protein: CASSVGMGVEYNEQFF.

V usage is TRBV9 and J usage is TRBJ2-1; D unclear. The CDR3 loop spans 16 amino acids. Germline CDR1 and CDR2: SGDLS and YYNGEE. The V end lost 3 bases, the J end lost 0 bases, and 13 bases lay between the germline ends. The CDR3 loop reads CASSGSPLSSYNEQFF. CDR3 bases: TGTGCCAGCAGCGGAAGTCCGCTAAGCTCCTACAATGAGCAGTTCTTC.

The genes are TRBV19 and TRBJ2-1; 9 bases agree with TRBD2. The CDR3 length is 17 residues. CDR1 is LNHDA, CDR2 SQIVND, per germline (reference sequence). V dropped 4 bases and J dropped 2; count of bases not matched to a gene: 9. The CDR3 protein is CASSSTSGWLTYNEQFF. The CDR3 nucleotides are TGTGCCAGTAGTAGTACTAGCGGGTGGTTAACCTACAATGAGCAGTTCTTC. The full variable domain, rest sourced from reference TRBV19 and TRBJ2-1, is DGGITQSPKYLFRKEGQNVTLSCEQNLNHDAMYWYRQDPGQGLRLIYYSQIVNDFQKGDIAEGYSVSREKKESFPLTVTSAQKNPTAFYLCASSSTSGWLTYNEQFFGPGTRLTVL.

The chain uses TRBV6-5 and TRBJ2-7, with 8 bases aligning to TRBD1. This CDR3 comprises 15 residues. Germline V lookup: CDR1 MNHEY, CDR2 SVGAGI. V lost 6 bases, J lost 3 bases, and 10 bases stayed unmatched. CDR3 DNA sequence: TGTGCCAGCAGGGAGGGGACAGGCCGATACTACGAGCAGTACTTC. Amino acid sequence: CASREGTGRYYEQYF.